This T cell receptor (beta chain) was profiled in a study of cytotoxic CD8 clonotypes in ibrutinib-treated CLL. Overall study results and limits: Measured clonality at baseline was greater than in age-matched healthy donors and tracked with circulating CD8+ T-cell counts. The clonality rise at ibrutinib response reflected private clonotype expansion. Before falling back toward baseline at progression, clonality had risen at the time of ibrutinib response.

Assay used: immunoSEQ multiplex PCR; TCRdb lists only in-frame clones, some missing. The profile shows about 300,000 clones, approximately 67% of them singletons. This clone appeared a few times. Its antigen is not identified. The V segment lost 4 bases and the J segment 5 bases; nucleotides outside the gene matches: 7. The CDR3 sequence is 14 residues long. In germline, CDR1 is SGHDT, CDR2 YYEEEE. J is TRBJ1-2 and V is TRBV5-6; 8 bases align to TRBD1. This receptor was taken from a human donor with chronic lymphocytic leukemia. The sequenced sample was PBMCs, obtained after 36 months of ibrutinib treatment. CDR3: CASSPGTGLYGYTF. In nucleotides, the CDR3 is TGTGCCAGCAGCCCAGGGACAGGACTTTATGGCTACACCTTC.